This TCR beta chain was identified during a study of patients and donors after allogeneic stem cell transplantation. TCRdb processed the RT-PCR reads anew with MiXCR; each CDR3 protein has one entry. The sample has some 230,000 distinct CDR3 sequences, 13% to 15% seen once. From germline, CDR1 is GTSNPN and CDR2 SVGIG (reference sequence). V dropped 1 base and J dropped 2; count of bases not matched to a gene: 5. This CDR3 is 15 amino acids long. This clonotype originated in a human donor who was either an allogeneic HSCT recipient or a stem cell or donor lymphocyte infusion donor (not recorded which). It is not recorded whose cells these are; they may come from a transplant donor. This chain links TRBV30 with TRBJ1-5; 7 nucleotides agree with TRBD1. Material: blood, either unsorted or a sorted T cell fraction (not recorded which). CDR3 nucleotide sequence: TGTGCCTGGAGTGGACAGGGAATCGGCAATCAGCCCCAGCATTTT. Translating gives CAWSGQGIGNQPQHF. Drawing the rest from reference TRBV30 and TRBJ1-5, the complete variable domain is SQTIHQWPATLVQPVGSPLSLECTVEGTSNPNLYWYRQAAGRGLQLLFYSVGIGQISSEVPQNLSASRPQDRQFILSSKKLLLSDSGFYLCAWSGQGIGNQPQHFGDGTRLSIL.